The next 22 T cell receptor beta chains were all read from a single sample in a study of cytomegalovirus exposure and HLA in healthy donors. The study ran its PCR with 60 Vbeta and 13 Jbeta primers. Some clones are missing from TCRdb's copy, which holds only in-frame ones; the method was immunoSEQ multiplex PCR. The sample has 110,000 to 150,000 clones, more than 60% seen once; the top ten hold around 9.1%. The sample comprised PBMCs. The origin of the receptors is a woman in her forties or fifties in good health and CMV-seropositive.

There are a few counts of this clone. This chain uses TRBV2 with TRBJ2-2; 9 bases align to TRBD1. The CDR3 loop spans 15 amino acids. Germline lookup yields CDR1 SNHLY and CDR2 FYNNEI. Trimming at V came to 7 bases and at J to 7 bases, leaving 10 bases not matched to a gene. The DNA of the CDR3 is TGTGCCAGCAAAGGCCGGACAGGGGTGGTCGGGGAGCTGTTTTTT. Its protein product is CASKGRTGVVGELFF. Using reference TRBV2 and TRBJ2-2 for the parts outside the CDR3, the full variable domain is EPEVTQTPSHQVTQMGQEVILRCVPISNHLYFYWYRQILGQKVEFLVSFYNNEISEKSEIFDDQFSVERPDGSNFTLKIRSTKLEDSAMYFCASKGRTGVVGELFFGEGSRLTVL.

The gene calls are TRBV7-2 and TRBJ2-2, with D possibly TRBD2 on 6 matching bases. This CDR3 spans 17 amino acids. CDR1 SGHTA and CDR2 FQGNSA come from the germline V gene. The V and J ends lost 5 bases and 2 bases respectively, with 18 bases between them. The CDR3 bases are TGTGCCAGCAGCCGATCCGCGGGGCCAGCCAACACCGGGGAGCTGTTTTTT. Its translation: CASSRSAGPANTGELFF.

The chain is built from TRBV4-2 and TRBJ1-1, with D perhaps matching TRBD1 (5 bases). The CDR3 spans 19 residues. Trimming left V 0 bases short and J 1 base short, with 21 bases between. The V gene's germline CDR1 is LGHNA and CDR2 YNFKEQ. CDR3 loop: CASSQEETGSRPQNTEAFF. DNA for the CDR3: TGTGCCAGCAGCCAAGAAGAAACAGGTTCCAGGCCCCAGAACACTGAAGCTTTCTTT.

The chain links TRBV19 to TRBJ1-5, with 7 positions matching TRBD1. The CDR3 loop spans 15 amino acids. CDR1 and CDR2 (germline): LNHDA, SQIVND (reference sequence). Trimming at V came to 3 bases and at J to 6 bases, leaving 8 bases not matched to a gene. The CDR3 spells CASSILPPGGQPQHF. CDR3 nucleotide sequence: TGTGCCAGTAGTATCTTACCGCCAGGGGGTCAGCCCCAGCATTTT.

The rearrangement joins TRBV28 to TRBJ1-4, with TRBD1 identical over 7 bases. Germline V lookup: CDR1 MDHEN, CDR2 SYDVKM. V trimming: 4 bases; J trimming: 4 bases; junction bases outside the gene matches: 6. The CDR3 is 15 residues long. CDR3 nucleotides: TGTGCCAGCAGTTCCCGGGACAGCCTTAATGAAAAACTGTTTTTT. Translating gives CASSSRDSLNEKLFF.

This chain connects TRBV11-1 to TRBJ2-5, with 7 bases aligning to TRBD2. V was clipped by 2 bases and J by 3 bases; unmatched bases: 12. Per the germline V gene, CDR1 is SGHAT and CDR2 is FQDESV (reference sequence). The length of the CDR3 is 17 residues. DNA for the CDR3: TGTGCCAGCAGCTTAAGTAGCGGGCCCGCCCTAAAAGAGACCCAGTACTTC. As protein: CASSLSSGPALKETQYF.

V and J are TRBV15 and TRBJ2-3; 10 positions match TRBD2. V was pared by 8 bases and J by 2 bases, with 4 bases of the junction left unmatched. CDR3 length: 14 residues. Germline V gives CDR1 LNHNV, CDR2 YYDKDF (reference sequence). CDR3 sequence: CATEAGGNTDTQYF. In DNA, the CDR3 is TGTGCCACCGAAGCGGGGGGGAACACAGATACGCAGTATTTT.

V usage is TRBV30 and J usage is TRBJ2-7, with 7 positions matching TRBD1. V gave up 1 base and J gave up 0 bases; unmatched junction bases: 6. Germline-derived CDR1 and CDR2 are GTSNPN and SVGIG (reference sequence). The CDR3 contains 15 residues. The CDR3 loop reads CAWSGGQATSYEQYF. Here the CDR3 DNA reads TGTGCCTGGAGTGGTGGACAGGCAACCTCCTACGAGCAGTACTTC. Complete variable domain (other parts from reference TRBV30 and TRBJ2-7): SQTIHQWPATLVQPVGSPLSLECTVEGTSNPNLYWYRQAAGRGLQLLFYSVGIGQISSEVPQNLSASRPQDRQFILSSKKLLLSDSGFYLCAWSGGQATSYEQYFGPGTRLTVT.

The chain couples TRBV6-4 to TRBJ2-1; D is unclear. Between the trimmed V and J ends, which lost 0 bases and 5 bases, there was a span of 5 bases. The CDR3 contains 13 residues. Germline lookup yields CDR1 MRHNA and CDR2 SNTAGT. CDR3 coding DNA: TGTGCCAGCAGTGACTCGTATAACAATGAGCAGTTCTTC. Amino acid sequence: CASSDSYNNEQFF.

This sequence joins TRBV5-6 and TRBJ1-2, with D possibly matching TRBD1 (6 bases). CDR1 and CDR2 from the germline V gene are SGHDT and YYEEEE. CDR3 size: 13 residues. The ends were cut back, 0 bases at V and 4 bases at J, with 7 bases in the middle. This CDR3 reads CASSLDRAYGYTF. The CDR3 DNA reads as TGTGCCAGCAGCTTGGACAGGGCCTATGGCTACACCTTC.

The V and J genes are TRBV29-1 and TRBJ2-7; weak D call: TRBD2 (5 bases). The ends were cut back, 6 bases at V and 3 bases at J, with 12 bases in the middle. Looked up from germline, CDR1 is SQVTM and CDR2 is ANQGSEA. The CDR3 length is 12 residues. CDR3 DNA sequence: TGCAGCGTCTCCTTGGGAGTCTACGAGCAGTACTTC. As protein: CSVSLGVYEQYF.

This rearrangement joins TRBV5-1 to TRBJ2-7; TRBD2 matches at 8 bases. V was clipped by 0 bases and J by 5 bases; unmatched bases: 7. The CDR3 contains 15 residues. The germline V gene encodes CDR1 SGHRS and CDR2 YFSETQ. CDR3 sequence (DNA): TGCGCCAGCAGCTTGGAAGCCCTAGCGGGTGACGAGCAGTACTTC. This codes for CASSLEALAGDEQYF.

This clone was observed once. The V call is TRBV28, the J call TRBJ1-5, with a possible D match to TRBD1 (5 bases). CDR3 length: 13 residues. Germline V CDR1 and CDR2: MDHEN, SYDVKM. The germline V and J ends were trimmed by 6 bases and 7 bases, with 13 bases remaining between them. The chain's CDR3 is CASRWRGEQPQHF. The DNA of the CDR3 is TGTGCCAGCAGATGGAGGGGAGAGCAGCCCCAGCATTTT.

The chain employs TRBV7-6 and TRBJ2-1, with TRBD1 identical over 8 bases. With V trimmed by 0 bases and J by 2 bases, 9 bases remained unmatched. The CDR3 has 18 residues. CDR1 and CDR2 from the germline V gene are SGHVS and FNYEAQ. DNA for the CDR3: TGTGCCAGCAGCTTAGCGGACAGGGCTTATCGCACCTACAATGAGCAGTTCTTC. It specifies CASSLADRAYRTYNEQFF.

The V call is TRBV11-3, the J call TRBJ2-5; 7 nucleotides align to TRBD1. The germline V gene has CDR1 SGHNT and CDR2 YENEEA. V shed 3 bases, J shed 3 bases, and the junction held 1 base outside the gene matches. The CDR3 is made up of 13 amino acids. This CDR3 is CASSFTGEETQYF. CDR3 sequence (DNA): TGTGCCAGCAGCTTCACAGGGGAAGAGACCCAGTACTTC.

The J gene is TRBJ2-7, the V gene TRBV28; D gene uncertain. From germline, CDR1 is MDHEN and CDR2 SYDVKM. V gave up 5 bases and J gave up 2 bases, with 10 bases separating them. The length of the CDR3 is 13 residues. CDR3 in amino acids: CASSPRRTYEQYF. The CDR3 DNA reads as TGTGCCAGCAGTCCTAGAAGAACCTACGAGCAGTACTTC.

The chain carries TRBV5-1 and TRBJ2-7, with 7 bases lining up with TRBD1. Germline CDR1 SGHRS, CDR2 YFSETQ. Trimming cost V 2 bases and J 0 bases; bases outside gene matches: 11. CDR3 length: 17 residues. CDR3 sequence: CASSLESGTVLSYEQYF. The CDR3 bases are TGCGCCAGCAGCTTAGAATCAGGGACAGTTCTCTCCTACGAGCAGTACTTC.

V usage is TRBV5-1 and J usage is TRBJ2-1; D possibly corresponds to TRBD2 (5 bases). V lost 0 bases, J lost 0 bases, and 7 bases lay in between. Germline V gene data show CDR1 as SGHRS and CDR2 as YFSETQ. The CDR3 has 15 residues. CDR3 nucleotide sequence: TGCGCCAGCAGCTTGGTAGGGAGCTCCTACAATGAGCAGTTCTTC. It encodes CASSLVGSSYNEQFF.

J is TRBJ1-3 and V is TRBV7-8, with 10 bases lining up with TRBD1. The CDR3 consists of 12 residues. Trimming removed 5 bases from V and 12 bases from J; junction bases left unmatched: 4. CDR1 is SGHVS and CDR2 is FQNEAQ in the germline V gene. This CDR3 reads CASSRDRGVIYF. In nucleotides, the CDR3 is TGTGCCAGCAGCCGGGACAGGGGAGTCATATATTTT.

V usage is TRBV7-2 and J usage is TRBJ2-2, with D possibly matching TRBD2 (6 bases). This CDR3 is built from 14 residues. Trimming took 7 bases from V and 1 from J, leaving 10 bases between them. In germline, CDR1 is SGHTA, CDR2 FQGNSA. CDR3 protein: CASKGSGNTGELFF. In nucleotides, the CDR3 is TGTGCCAGCAAGGGTAGCGGGAACACCGGGGAGCTGTTTTTT.

The chain uses TRBV6-5 and TRBJ1-5; no clear D gene. CDR3 length equals 14 residues. V lost 3 bases and J 6 bases, leaving 12 bases between the germline ends. Germline loops: CDR1 MNHEY, CDR2 SVGAGI. The CDR3, as DNA: TGTGCCAGCAGTTATAGGAGAGTGGGTCAGCCCCAGCATTTT. Translated: CASSYRRVGQPQHF.

The chain is built from TRBV5-6 and TRBJ1-6; no reliable D call. The CDR3 is made up of 16 amino acids. The germline V and J ends were trimmed by 4 bases and 7 bases, with 18 bases remaining between them. Germline assignment: CDR1 SGHDT and CDR2 YYEEEE. The CDR3 sequence: CASSPGTGVPNSPLHF. CDR3 sequence (DNA): TGTGCCAGCAGCCCTGGTACGGGAGTCCCAAATTCACCCCTCCACTTT.